Detailed here is one T cell receptor (beta chain). This clonotype was seen at least ten times. Its antigen specificity is not known. No much larger clonotype is one base removed from it; base qualities were not supplied. These data are taken from a study of T cells in Graves' hyperthyroidism and ophthalmopathy (dated by TCRdb to the late 2010s). Regarding the complete study: Peripheral blood samples were taken at initial diagnosis, before any treatment was given. Prospective prediction of ophthalmopathy was tested in an independent validation cohort of 18 to 20 hyperthyroidism patients and around 16 patients who later progressed to ophthalmopathy. To identify TCR V-J signatures that set the groups apart, the researchers used a discovery cohort of 90 to 100 patients, made up of around 40 with Graves' ophthalmopathy and 57 with stable Graves' hyperthyroidism. Following sampling, methimazole starting at 30 mg daily was given to hyperthyroidism patients, and high-dose intravenous methylprednisolone was given to ophthalmopathy patients. The roughly 90 discovery patients were divided at random into training and test sets in a 7:3 ratio. The paper describes TCR Vbeta CDR3 sequencing of about 140 peripheral blood samples, made up of some 40 ophthalmopathy patients, more than 70 hyperthyroidism patients and some 17 progressor patients. Thyroid tissue and blood T-cell repertoires from more than five Graves' hyperthyroidism patients were also compared in the study.

The study at large found these results: Sample size was not statistically predetermined, and investigators were not blinded to group allocation. Most expanded thyroid clonotypes (frequency above 0.001) were also found in blood, which suggests that blood repertoires may mirror thyroid immune responses. In validation, progression to ophthalmopathy was predicted by the model with 70% to 71% sensitivity and approximately 78% specificity, a median of approximately 6.5 months before onset. Ophthalmopathy was separated from stable hyperthyroidism by a 13 V-J signature model, with 85% to 90% sensitivity and roughly 81% specificity obtained in cross-validation and 80%/75% obtained in testing.

The TCR beta CDR3 regions were amplified from RNA transcripts. For the first round of RT-PCR on the TCR CDR3, the HTBI primer set was used together with the Qiagen OneStep RT-PCR kit. Libraries were constructed in a second round of multiplex PCR, after which size selection and purification were performed. The libraries were sequenced on an Illumina HiSeq2000 using paired-end 100 bp reads. The paper's data handling went like this. Raw data were processed with SOAPnuke, discarding reads with adapters, uncalled bases, mean Phred below 15, or no exact constant-primer or identifier match. High-quality paired reads were merged with COPE v1.2.5, and unique nucleotide sequences were defined as clonotypes. MiTCR v1.1 was used to align the clonotypes against IMGT TRBV, TRBD and TRBJ reference segments. Only V-J combinations with frequency above 0.0001, covering 99% to 99.2% of repertoires, were analysed. The TCS score was defined as the ratio of F50 (clonal expansion) to E x V (chaos), calculated using BLOSUM62-based TCRdist between CDR3 peptides within each V-J. Welch's t-statistics and random forest reduced 450 to 600 V-J features to 13, which were used in a naive Bayes classifier (R e1071). The public reads were run again by TCRdb, first through fastp at Q25 and then through MiXCR, and only productive beta chains were kept. CDR3 protein sequences are deduplicated, and each keeps its most common genes and DNA. TCRdb, rather than the study authors, made the V and J calls. The sample records around 500,000 distinct CDR3 sequences, roughly an eighth of which are singletons. Of the sample, around 17% falls within the top ten clones.

Spanning cysteine to phenylalanine, the CDR3 consists of 14 amino acids. Solely the CDR3 DNA is kept, with 42 bases framed from the first base. V lost 6 bases and J lost 6 bases, and the count of bases not matched to a germline gene is 3. CDR1 is given as ENHRY and CDR2 as SYGVKD, both from the germline V gene. Graves' hyperthyroidism was defined as stable when no progression to ophthalmopathy occurred over 18 months of follow-up. The hyperthyroidism patients were between 18 and 65 years old and newly diagnosed, with a disease duration of less than 2 months. Exclusion was applied to patients with uncontrolled infections, other autoimmune diseases, pregnancy or lactation. Clinical symptoms, serum thyroxine and TRAb, thyroid ultrasound, and orbital computed tomography formed the basis for the diagnoses. Ficoll-Paque density gradient centrifugation was used to isolate PBMCs from about 10 ml of fresh peripheral blood. Trizol reagent was used to extract total RNA, and RNA quality was then checked on an Agilent 2100 Bioanalyzer.

Sequencing was done on a sample of blood. The receptor was isolated from a woman between 18 and 29 years old with Graves' hyperthyroidism. The chain links TRBV10-3 with TRBJ2-1; 12 bases in the junction line up with TRBD2. The nucleotide sequence reads as follows: TGTGCCATCAGCGGACTAGCGGGAATCAATGAGCAGTTCTTC. Its coded protein is CAISGLAGINEQFF.